This T cell receptor (beta chain) was sequenced for a study of blood T cell repertoires in COVID-19. The V and J ends lost 2 bases and 1 base respectively, with 10 bases between them. CDR1 and CDR2 (germline): SGHKS, YYEKEE (reference sequence). This CDR3 comprises 15 residues. Repertoires were generated with immunoSEQ multiplex PCR, while TCRdb's copy carries only in-frame clones and drops some. This table holds about 240,000 clones, 86% found once. The chain links TRBV5-5 to TRBJ1-5; TRBD1 might be the D (5 bases). Sequenced: peripheral blood. This receptor was obtained from a man older than 75 with acute or convalescent COVID-19. CDR3 residues: CASSFLTESNQPQHF. The CDR3 DNA is TGTGCCAGCAGCTTTTTGACAGAAAGCAATCAGCCCCAGCATTTT.